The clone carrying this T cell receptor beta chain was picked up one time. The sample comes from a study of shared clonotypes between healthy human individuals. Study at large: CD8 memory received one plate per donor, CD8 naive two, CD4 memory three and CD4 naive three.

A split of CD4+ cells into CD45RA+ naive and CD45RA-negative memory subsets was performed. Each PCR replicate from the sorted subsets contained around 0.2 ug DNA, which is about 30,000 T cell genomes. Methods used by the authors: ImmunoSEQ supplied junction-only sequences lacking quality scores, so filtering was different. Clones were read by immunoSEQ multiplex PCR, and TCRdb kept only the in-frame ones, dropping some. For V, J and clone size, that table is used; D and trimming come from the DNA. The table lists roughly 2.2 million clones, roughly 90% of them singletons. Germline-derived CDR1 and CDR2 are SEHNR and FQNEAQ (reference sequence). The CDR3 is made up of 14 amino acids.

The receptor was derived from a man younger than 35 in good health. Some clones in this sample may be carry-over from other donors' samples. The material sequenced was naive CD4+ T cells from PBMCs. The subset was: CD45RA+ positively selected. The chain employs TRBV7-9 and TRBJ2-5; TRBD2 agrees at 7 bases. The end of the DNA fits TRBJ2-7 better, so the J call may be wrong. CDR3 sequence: CASSLGLADYEQYF. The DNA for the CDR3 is TGTGCCAGCAGCTTAGGTCTAGCGGACTACGAGCAGTACTTC.